Shown below are 28 T cell receptor beta chains from a single sample sequenced in a study of control samples from healthy donors and cancer patients. Profiled with immunoSEQ multiplex PCR; TCRdb holds only in-frame clones, not every one. The sample records 260,000 or so clones, almost 85% being singletons. Sample: PBMCs. The receptors were gathered from a woman aged 60-70 years with lung cancer.

This chain joins TRBV7-2 and TRBJ1-1; no reliable D call. Germline V gene data show CDR1 as SGHTA and CDR2 as FQGNSA. The CDR3 is 13 amino acids. Trimming removed 5 bases from V and 1 base from J, with 8 bases in between. DNA of the CDR3: TGTGCCAGCAGCCATCTTTGGAACACTGAAGCTTTCTTT. It codes for CASSHLWNTEAFF. The full variable domain, with the rest looked up from reference TRBV7-2 and TRBJ1-1, is GAGVSQSPSNKVTEKGKDVELRCDPISGHTALYWYRQSLGQGLEFLIYFQGNSAPDKSGLPSDRFSAERTGGSVSTLTIQRTQQEDSAVYLCASSHLWNTEAFFGQGTRLTVV.

The chain has TRBV12-3 or TRBV12-4 and TRBJ1-2; tentatively, D is TRBD1 (6 bases). Trimming left V 8 bases short and J 2 bases short, with 12 bases between. The CDR3 spans 13 residues. DNA of the CDR3: TGTGCCAGCGGAAGGACAGTAAACTATGGCTACACCTTC. Translated: CASGRTVNYGYTF.

The genes are TRBV4-2 and TRBJ2-5; 11 nucleotides match TRBD2. There are 17 residues in the CDR3. The V gene end was trimmed by 3 bases and the J gene end by 13 bases; junction bases not matched to a gene: 19. The germline CDR1 and CDR2 sequences are LGHNA and YNFKEQ. The CDR3 spells CASSQVLPGLAALPTYF. CDR3 DNA: TGTGCCAGCAGCCAGGTCTTGCCGGGACTAGCGGCCCTCCCTACGTACTTC.

V usage is TRBV24-1 and J usage is TRBJ1-2; 9 bases fit TRBD1. Losses at the gene ends were 4 bases for V and 7 bases for J; bases not matched to a gene: 9. Germline-derived CDR1 and CDR2 are KGHDR and SFDVKD. This CDR3 region has 15 residues. CDR3 in amino acids: CATSDADRGGRGYTF. The CDR3 nucleotides read TGTGCCACCAGTGACGCCGACAGGGGGGGCCGTGGCTACACCTTC.

V and J are TRBV5-6 and TRBJ1-1; the match to TRBD1 covers 11 bases. Germline V gene lookup returns CDR1 SGHDT and CDR2 YYEEEE. After removal of 3 bases from V and 1 base from J, the junction contained 2 bases not matched to a gene. This CDR3 region has 15 residues. The CDR3 DNA follows: TGTGCCAGCAGCTGGGACAGGGGGGAGAACACTGAAGCTTTCTTT. This codes for CASSWDRGENTEAFF.

Here the CDR3 DNA reads TGTGCCAGCAGCGCCCCGGGACGACGCGGAACGAACACCGGGGAGCTGTTTTTT. This sequence encodes CASSAPGRRGTNTGELFF. The V and J genes are TRBV7-9 and TRBJ2-2, with D possibly being TRBD1 or TRBD2 (5 bases each). V lost 5 bases, J lost 0 bases, and 19 bases lay in between. The V gene's germline CDR1 is SEHNR and CDR2 FQNEAQ (reference sequence). The CDR3 spans 18 residues.

The rearrangement joins TRBV5-8 to TRBJ1-4; no clear D gene. V was shortened by 5 bases and J by 11 bases, with 10 bases between the two germline ends. The V gene's germline CDR1 is SGHTS and CDR2 YDEGEE. The CDR3 is made up of 11 amino acids. The CDR3 here is CASRKDGKLFF. The DNA for the CDR3 is TGTGCCAGCAGGAAGGACGGGAAACTGTTTTTT.

V usage is TRBV11-2 and J usage is TRBJ2-3, with D possibly being TRBD1 or TRBD2 (5 bases each). The CDR3 runs 17 residues. From germline, CDR1 is SGHAT and CDR2 FQNNGV. V shed 5 bases and J shed 4 bases, with 22 bases lying between them. The CDR3 DNA sequence: TGTGCCAGCAGCCCACCTCGGGACCCACGGCGCCCAGATACGCAGTATTTT. It specifies CASSPPRDPRRPDTQYF. Together with reference TRBV11-2 and TRBJ2-3, the CDR3 gives the full variable domain: EAGVAQSPRYKIIEKRQSVAFWCNPISGHATLYWYQQILGQGPKLLIQFQNNGVVDDSQLPKDRFSAERLKGVDSTLKIQPAKLEDSAVYLCASSPPRDPRRPDTQYFGPGTRLTVL.

The genes are TRBV5-4 and TRBJ1-2; D gene uncertain. Trimming took off 0 bases at V and 8 bases at J, with 17 bases between the two ends. Germline V CDR1 and CDR2: SGHNT, YYREEE (reference sequence). This CDR3 is built from 15 residues. DNA for the CDR3: TGTGCCAGCAGCTTGGACCAGAACCCAGTTCAGGGCTACACCTTC. Translation: CASSLDQNPVQGYTF.

V and J are TRBV30 and TRBJ1-2; a weak D match, TRBD1 (5 bases). CDR1 and CDR2 from the germline V gene are GTSNPN and SVGIG (reference sequence). Trimming cost V 1 base and J 7 bases, with 19 bases left between them. There are 15 residues in the CDR3. The CDR3 spells CAWSAARVGVCGYTF. The CDR3 DNA reads TGTGCCTGGAGTGCCGCCAGGGTGGGGGTCTGTGGCTACACCTTC. Drawing the rest from reference TRBV30 and TRBJ1-2, the complete variable domain is SQTIHQWPATLVQPVGSPLSLECTVEGTSNPNLYWYRQAAGRGLQLLFYSVGIGQISSEVPQNLSASRPQDRQFILSSKKLLLSDSGFYLCAWSAARVGVCGYTFGSGTRLTVV.

The chain links TRBV7-3 to TRBJ2-7; D call uncertain. Germline loops: CDR1 SGHTA, CDR2 FQGTGA. This CDR3 region has 14 residues. Trimming took 5 bases from V and 5 from J, leaving 16 bases between them. This CDR3 reads CASSPYPDGDEQYF. DNA for the CDR3: TGTGCCAGCAGCCCATACCCGGATGGGGACGAGCAGTACTTC. Filled out from reference TRBV7-3 and TRBJ2-7, the complete variable domain reads GAGVSQTPSNKVTEKGKYVELRCDPISGHTALYWYRQSLGQGPEFLIYFQGTGAADDSGLPNDRFFAVRPEGSVSTLKIQRTERGDSAVYLCASSPYPDGDEQYFGPGTRLTVT.

In this sample, this clone turned up a few times. This chain uses TRBV11-3 with TRBJ1-4; the D gene is possibly TRBD1 (5 bases). The CDR3 is made up of 17 amino acids. Germline assignment: CDR1 SGHNT and CDR2 YENEEA. Trimming left V 5 bases short and J 6 bases short, with 22 bases between. The CDR3 DNA is TGTGCCAGCAGCAACCCCCGATGGGGGGGGTTGGATGAAAAACTGTTTTTT. This translates into CASSNPRWGGLDEKLFF.

The chain uses TRBV11-3 and TRBJ2-7; 10 nucleotides match TRBD1. The CDR3 loop spans 16 amino acids. The J segment lost 5 bases and the V segment lost 5 bases, leaving 12 bases of the junction unmatched. Germline CDR1 SGHNT, CDR2 YENEEA. The CDR3 DNA sequence: TGTGCCAGCAGCCCGCGTCCCGGGACAGGGGACCACGAGCAGTACTTC. The encoded protein is CASSPRPGTGDHEQYF.

J is TRBJ1-6 and V is TRBV6-5; possible D gene TRBD1, 6 bases. The V and J ends lost 6 bases and 6 bases respectively, with 15 bases between them. Germline V lookup: CDR1 MNHEY, CDR2 SVGAGI. The CDR3 consists of 15 residues. DNA for the CDR3: TGTGCCAGCAGATTGGACAGAAGGGTTAATTCACCCCTCCACTTT. Its translation is CASRLDRRVNSPLHF.

The rearrangement links TRBV7-9 to TRBJ1-5; D is ambiguous. Looked up from germline, CDR1 is SEHNR and CDR2 is FQNEAQ (reference sequence). The V gene lost 5 bases and the J gene lost 3 bases, with 11 bases spanning the gap. The CDR3 is 14 residues long. CDR3 sequence reads: CASSHDTVNQPQHF. DNA for the CDR3: TGTGCCAGCAGCCACGACACGGTCAATCAGCCCCAGCATTTT.

This chain's CDR3 is CASGLGGQQEAFF. Written as DNA, the CDR3 is TGTGCTAGTGGTTTAGGCGGACAGCAGGAAGCTTTCTTT. The chain carries TRBV12-5 and TRBJ1-1; D possibly corresponds to TRBD1 (6 bases). The V end lost 3 bases, the J end lost 8 bases, and 13 bases lay between the germline ends. The CDR3 has 13 amino acids. Germline V CDR1 and CDR2: LGHNT, FRNRAP.

The J gene is TRBJ2-2, the V gene TRBV18; D unresolved. The DNA matches TRBJ1-3 better at its end, which makes the J call doubtful. Germline values: CDR1 KGHSH, CDR2 LQKENI. The CDR3 is 14 amino acids. CDR3 DNA: TGTGCCAGCTCACCAGGGAGCTCTGGAAACACCATATATTTT. As protein: CASSPGSSGNTIYF.

In its sample, this clone was seen once. V gene TRBV7-9 combines with J gene TRBJ2-7; 7 bases align to TRBD2. The CDR3 sequence is 15 residues long. The V segment lost 1 base and the J segment 3 bases; nucleotides outside the gene matches: 6. Per germline, CDR1 SEHNR and CDR2 FQNEAQ (reference sequence). CDR3 residues: CASSLGNSGYYEQYF. For the CDR3, the DNA is TGTGCCAGCAGCTTAGGAAATAGCGGGTACTACGAGCAGTACTTC.

This clone has only a few counts. This chain uses TRBV6-5 with TRBJ2-1; D is undetermined. Germline loops: CDR1 MNHEY, CDR2 SVGAGI. V shed 8 bases and J shed 4 bases, with 12 bases lying between them. This CDR3 has 13 residues. The CDR3: CASRLGEYNEQFF. The CDR3 DNA follows: TGTGCCAGCCGCCTTGGGGAATACAATGAGCAGTTCTTC.

This clone occurred once. V is TRBV12-3 or TRBV12-4 and J is TRBJ2-5; maybe TRBD2 (6 bases). This CDR3 spans 13 amino acids. Trimming shortened V by 8 bases and J by 1 base, and 11 bases separated the two germline ends. CDR3 protein: CASGYSGQETQYF. In DNA, the CDR3 is TGTGCCAGCGGCTATAGCGGCCAAGAGACCCAGTACTTC.

This clone has a single count. The rearrangement joins TRBV5-1 to TRBJ2-7, with D uncertain. The CDR3 contains 15 residues. Germline values: CDR1 SGHRS, CDR2 YFSETQ. V was pared by 4 bases and J by 2 bases, with 16 bases between. This CDR3 reads CASSLFSRETYEQYF. CDR3 DNA: TGCGCCAGCAGCCTTTTTTCCCGAGAAACCTACGAGCAGTACTTC.

The rearrangement links TRBV2 to TRBJ1-1; D may be TRBD1 (5 bases). Germline CDR1 reads SNHLY; CDR2 reads FYNNEI. There are 14 residues in the CDR3. Trimming stripped 2 bases from V and 1 base from J, with 8 bases between. Here the CDR3 DNA reads TGTGCCAGCAGTGAAATCGACAGGAACACTGAAGCTTTCTTT. Translated, it gives CASSEIDRNTEAFF.

The chain couples TRBV5-6 to TRBJ1-1, with 9 bases matching TRBD1. The ends lost 2 bases at V and 7 bases at J; junction bases unmatched: 6. Germline loops: CDR1 SGHDT, CDR2 YYEEEE. The CDR3 covers 14 residues. The CDR3 DNA reads TGTGCCAGCAGCTTTATGGGACAGGGAATTGAAGCTTTCTTT. Protein product: CASSFMGQGIEAFF.

The chain recombines TRBV15 with TRBJ1-3, with unresolved D. The CDR3 extends over 16 amino acids. The V end was cut by 2 bases, the J end by 0 bases, with 11 bases between. Germline loops: CDR1 LNHNV, CDR2 YYDKDF (reference sequence). The DNA of the CDR3 is TGTGCCACCAGCAGATATTCGGGAGCCTCTGGAAACACCATATATTTT. Residues: CATSRYSGASGNTIYF.

CDR3: CSVQDRDEAFF. In DNA form, the CDR3 reads TGCAGCGTCCAAGACAGGGATGAAGCTTTCTTT. V gene TRBV29-1 combines with J gene TRBJ1-1; 7 positions agree with TRBD1. CDR1 is SQVTM and CDR2 is ANQGSEA in the germline V gene. The length of the CDR3 is 11 residues. The junction had 5 bases not matched to a gene; V was cut back by 6 bases and J by 7 bases.

The J gene is TRBJ1-4, the V gene TRBV7-3; TRBD1 agrees at 10 bases. After removal of 5 bases from V and 2 bases from J, the junction contained 2 bases not matched to a gene. CDR1 is SGHTA and CDR2 is FQGTGA in the germline V gene. The CDR3 sequence is 15 residues long. CDR3 protein: CASSVTGGTNEKLFF. Written as DNA, the CDR3 is TGTGCCAGCAGCGTGACAGGGGGCACTAATGAAAAACTGTTTTTT.

In this sample, this clone turned up a few times. V and J are TRBV19 and TRBJ2-7, with 8 nucleotides matching TRBD1. In germline, CDR1 is LNHDA, CDR2 SQIVND (reference sequence). This CDR3 is built from 13 residues. V shed 6 bases, J shed 6 bases, and the junction held 7 bases outside the gene matches. The CDR3 here is CASSDPTGVEQYF. Written as DNA, the CDR3 is TGTGCCAGTAGCGACCCGACAGGGGTCGAGCAGTACTTC. Using reference TRBV19 and TRBJ2-7 for the parts outside the CDR3, the full variable domain is DGGITQSPKYLFRKEGQNVTLSCEQNLNHDAMYWYRQDPGQGLRLIYYSQIVNDFQKGDIAEGYSVSREKKESFPLTVTSAQKNPTAFYLCASSDPTGVEQYFGPGTRLTVT.

The chain combines TRBV6-6 with TRBJ2-3, with a possible D match to TRBD1 (6 bases). V was trimmed by 5 bases and J by 2 bases, leaving 14 bases between them. The germline V gene has CDR1 MNHNY and CDR2 SVGAGI (reference sequence). The CDR3 is made up of 15 amino acids. The CDR3 DNA is TGTGCCAGCAGTCCACAGGGAGCGCCCACAGATACGCAGTATTTT. Residues: CASSPQGAPTDTQYF.